The following is a T cell receptor beta chain sequence with its context. The authors' processing: Estimated nucleated cell counts came from reference gene primer amplification. Data came from immunoSEQ multiplex PCR; TCRdb stores just in-frame clones and leaves some out. Clone size and the V and J calls come from that table; the DNA yielded D and trimming. The profile shows under 250,000 clones, around nine tenths of them singletons. The CDR3 extends over 15 amino acids. V was clipped by 5 bases and J by 2 bases, with 15 bases between them. CDR1 and CDR2 from the germline V gene are SGHTA and FQGNSA. The sample originates from a study of blood T cell repertoires in COVID-19. Overall study context: The United States, Italy and Spain supplied acute and convalescent COVID-19 samples. PBMCs, B-cell-depleted T cells, or T cells provided the cDNA or gDNA that made up the material.

The chain combines TRBV7-2 with TRBJ1-1; D is perhaps TRBD1 (6 bases). Sequencing was carried out using peripheral blood. This clonotype was sampled from a woman aged 60-70 years who had recovered from COVID-19. CDR3 nucleotide sequence: TGTGCCAGCAGCCCGGGACACGGGCAAAACACTGAAGCTTTCTTT. Translation gives CASSPGHGQNTEAFF.